A single sample is the source of the 27 T cell receptor beta chains below, sequenced in a study of blood T cells in healthy people across ages. The second PCR ran roughly 7 to 12 cycles with a sample-barcoded 5' primer and J-beta primers. Each CDR3 protein gets one entry after TCRdb re-called the 5' RACE reads with MiXCR. Altogether 1.5 million to 2 million distinct CDR3 sequences are present, around 48% being singletons, with the ten largest covering approximately 2.1%. The sample comprised blood. These receptors originate from a woman between 40 and 55 years old in good health.

This clonotype was counted only a few times. The chain employs TRBV4-2 and TRBJ2-3; 9 nucleotides match TRBD2. V shed 1 base, J shed 4 bases, and the junction held 9 bases outside the gene matches. This CDR3 has 17 amino acids. Germline V gives CDR1 LGHNA, CDR2 YNFKEQ. The chain's CDR3 is CASSQAAAGGGADTQYF. The CDR3 coding sequence is TGTGCCAGCAGCCAAGCCGCGGCGGGGGGGGGCGCAGATACGCAGTATTTT.

Here the CDR3 reads CASSFNGDPGNEQFF. Written as DNA, the CDR3 is TGCGCCAGCAGCTTCAATGGGGACCCGGGCAATGAGCAGTTCTTC. The V gene is TRBV5-1, the J gene TRBJ2-1, with D perhaps given as TRBD1 or TRBD2 (5 bases each). In germline, CDR1 is SGHRS, CDR2 YFSETQ. V shed 2 bases and J shed 6 bases, with 15 bases lying between them. The CDR3 has 15 amino acids. Looking up the rest from reference TRBV5-1 and TRBJ2-1 gives the full variable domain: KAGVTQTPRYLIKTRGQQVTLSCSPISGHRSVSWYQQTPGQGLQFLFEYFSETQRNKGNFPGRFSGRQFSNSRSEMNVSTLELGDSALYLCASSFNGDPGNEQFFGPGTRLTVL.

As for this clonotype: Compared with germline, one end of the junction differs, possibly owing to a read error. The chain joins TRBV4-1 to TRBJ2-5; TRBD1 agrees at 8 bases. The CDR3 extends over 15 amino acids. The germline gives CDR1 MGHRA, CDR2 YSYEKL. CDR3 sequence reads: CAGSETGGLQETQYF. CDR3 in DNA: TGCGCCGGCAGCGAAACAGGGGGACTCCAAGAGACTCAGTACTTC.

This rearrangement joins TRBV25-1 to TRBJ1-5; TRBD1 might be the D (5 bases). The CDR3 is made up of 15 amino acids. With 4 bases removed from V and 6 bases from J, the gap between germline ends came to 16 bases. Germline V gene sequence: CDR1 MGHDK, CDR2 SYGVNS. In DNA, the CDR3 is TGTGCCAGCAGTGGACCTGACGAGGGGCCTCAGCCCCAGCATTTT. It yields the protein CASSGPDEGPQPQHF.

In this sample, this clonotype turned up a few times. The chain combines TRBV5-5 with TRBJ1-4, with D perhaps matching TRBD1 (5 bases). CDR3 length: 13 residues. The V gene's germline CDR1 is SGHKS and CDR2 YYEKEE (reference sequence). The germline V and J ends were trimmed by 5 bases and 7 bases, with 12 bases remaining between them. CDR3 bases: TGTGCCAGCAGTCAAGACAGTGGTGAAAAACTGTTTTTT. It yields the protein CASSQDSGEKLFF.

This chain joins TRBV7-9 and TRBJ2-5; 8 positions match TRBD1. The V segment lost 6 bases and the J segment 4 bases; nucleotides outside the gene matches: 7. CDR1 and CDR2 (germline): SEHNR, FQNEAQ (reference sequence). This CDR3 is built from 14 residues. CDR3 bases: TGTGCCAGCAGGGATGACAGGGGAGGAGAGACCCAGTACTTC. Translated, it gives CASRDDRGGETQYF.

The J gene is TRBJ2-1, the V gene TRBV12-3 or TRBV12-4; TRBD1 matches 10 bases. The J segment lost 8 bases and the V segment lost 11 bases, leaving 15 bases of the junction unmatched. This CDR3 contains 15 residues. CDR3 sequence: CASLPTGTGADEQFF. The CDR3 nucleotides are TGTGCCTCCCTCCCTACCGGGACAGGGGCCGATGAGCAGTTCTTC.

This clonotype has just a few counts. The chain combines TRBV5-1 with TRBJ2-3, with unresolved D. CDR1 is SGHRS, CDR2 YFSETQ, per germline. Trimming left V 1 base short and J 0 bases short, with 9 bases between. The CDR3 is 15 amino acids. The CDR3 sequence: CASSLIPASTDTQYF. CDR3 DNA sequence: TGCGCCAGCAGCTTGATCCCGGCTAGCACAGATACGCAGTATTTT. The full variable domain, in which reference TRBV5-1 and TRBJ2-3 provide the parts outside the CDR3, is KAGVTQTPRYLIKTRGQQVTLSCSPISGHRSVSWYQQTPGQGLQFLFEYFSETQRNKGNFPGRFSGRQFSNSRSEMNVSTLELGDSALYLCASSLIPASTDTQYFGPGTRLTVL.

J is TRBJ2-3 and V is TRBV7-2; D uncertain. Trimming took 1 base from V and 1 from J, leaving 9 bases between them. This CDR3 comprises 15 residues. Germline V gives CDR1 SGHTA, CDR2 FQGNSA. CDR3 coding DNA: TGTGCCAGCAGCTTAGACAGAATTCGCACAGATACGCAGTATTTT. Translation: CASSLDRIRTDTQYF.

V usage is TRBV6-2 or TRBV6-3 and J usage is TRBJ1-2; TRBD1 aligns across 9 bases. The CDR3 has 15 amino acids. Germline CDR1 is MNHEY and CDR2 is SVGEGT. The trim removed 6 bases at V and 2 bases at J, leaving 7 bases unmatched. The CDR3 loop is CASSYTDRGNYGYTF. The CDR3 DNA follows: TGTGCCAGCAGCTATACGGACAGGGGAAACTATGGCTACACCTTC.

This clonotype was seen more than once but under ten times. The V call is TRBV28, the J call TRBJ2-1; 11 nucleotides agree with TRBD2. This CDR3 spans 17 amino acids. J gave up 2 bases and V 3 bases, and 6 bases lay outside the gene matches. Germline CDR1 reads MDHEN; CDR2 reads SYDVKM. The DNA for the CDR3 is TGTGCCAGCAGTTTGCTGACTAGCGGGGCGACCTACAATGAGCAGTTCTTC. Protein product: CASSLLTSGATYNEQFF.

This clonotype has a handful of counts. V usage is TRBV4-2 and J usage is TRBJ2-5; 10 positions agree with TRBD2. The J segment lost 3 bases and the V segment lost 2 bases, leaving 3 bases of the junction unmatched. CDR1 is LGHNA, CDR2 YNFKEQ, per germline. This CDR3 contains 15 residues. CDR3: CASSQSLAGEETQYF. DNA for the CDR3: TGTGCCAGCAGCCAAAGTCTAGCGGGGGAAGAGACCCAGTACTTC.

The genes are TRBV4-1 and TRBJ1-2, with D perhaps TRBD1 (5 bases). V dropped 1 base and J dropped 4 bases, with 13 bases sitting between them. CDR1 is MGHRA, CDR2 YSYEKL, per germline. The CDR3 has 15 residues. The CDR3 nucleotides read TGCGCCAGCAGCCAAGCTGAAGACAGTAGCTATGGCTACACCTTC. Protein sequence: CASSQAEDSSYGYTF.

This clonotype was observed a handful of times. The CDR3 loop is CSVEGPTSYNEQFF. The CDR3 DNA is TGCAGCGTTGAGGGTCCAACCTCCTACAATGAGCAGTTCTTC. V and J are TRBV29-1 and TRBJ2-1; D unclear. Trimming took 3 bases from V and 0 from J, leaving 9 bases between them. Germline CDR1 and CDR2: SQVTM and ANQGSEA. CDR3 size: 14 residues.

The V gene is TRBV6-2 or TRBV6-3, the J gene TRBJ1-2, with D maybe TRBD1 (5 bases). V lost 6 bases to trimming and J lost 4 bases, with 18 bases between them. The CDR3 sequence is 15 residues long. Looked up from germline, CDR1 is MNHEY and CDR2 is SVGEGT. CDR3 nucleotide sequence: TGTGCCAGCAGCAAGGCGGGACGTCAAGTCTATGGCTACACCTTC. Protein: CASSKAGRQVYGYTF.

This clonotype was seen a few times. The chain recombines TRBV20-1 with TRBJ1-2; TRBD1 aligns across 7 bases. This CDR3 is 13 amino acids long. Germline assignment: CDR1 DFQATT and CDR2 SNEGSKA (reference sequence). The V gene end was trimmed by 5 bases and the J gene end by 4 bases; junction bases not matched to a gene: 7. CDR3 region: CSASLQGIYGYTF. CDR3 in DNA: TGCAGTGCTTCGCTACAGGGGATCTATGGCTACACCTTC.

This clonotype was observed a few times. The chain uses TRBV20-1 and TRBJ2-7; 12 nucleotides match TRBD1. The CDR3 is made up of 15 amino acids. V shed 6 bases and J 3 bases; nucleotides not matched to a gene: 9. Germline CDR1 is DFQATT and CDR2 is SNEGSKA (reference sequence). CDR3 in amino acids: CSAKPGQGARYEQYF. Written as DNA, the CDR3 is TGCAGTGCCAAACCGGGACAGGGGGCGCGCTACGAGCAGTACTTC.

This chain connects TRBV7-9 to TRBJ1-5; D is ambiguous. The V end lost 2 bases, the J end lost 5 bases, and 10 bases lay between the germline ends. Germline V gene lookup returns CDR1 SEHNR and CDR2 FQNEAQ (reference sequence). The CDR3 contains 14 residues. CDR3 sequence: CASSLITEDQPQHF. The CDR3 nucleotides are TGTGCCAGCAGCTTAATAACAGAAGATCAGCCCCAGCATTTT. Full variable domain (outside the CDR3, taken from reference TRBV7-9 and TRBJ1-5): DTGVSQNPRHKITKRGQNVTFRCDPISEHNRLYWYRQTLGQGPEFLTYFQNEAQLEKSRLLSDRFSAERPKGSFSTLEIQRTEQGDSAMYLCASSLITEDQPQHFGDGTRLSIL.

The chain joins TRBV3-1 to TRBJ1-5; TRBD1 might be the D (5 bases). Trimming removed 2 bases at V and 7 bases at J, with 9 bases between. CDR3 length: 13 amino acids. Germline-derived CDR1 and CDR2 are LGHDT and YNNKEL (reference sequence). The CDR3 DNA sequence: TGTGCCAGCAGCCAACCCCAGGGACAGCCCCAGCATTTT. This codes for CASSQPQGQPQHF.

This rearrangement joins TRBV20-1 to TRBJ2-3, with a possible D match to TRBD2 (6 bases). V was cut by 5 bases and J by 4 bases, with 13 bases left in between. The CDR3 extends over 13 amino acids. Germline values: CDR1 DFQATT, CDR2 SNEGSKA (reference sequence). CDR3 protein: CSAWTCGADTQYF. The CDR3 DNA is TGCAGTGCTTGGACTTGCGGGGCAGATACGCAGTATTTT.

This clonotype was observed a handful of times. Its ends do not fully match the called genes, so a read error is possible. The rearrangement links TRBV3-1 to TRBJ2-3, with 10 positions matching TRBD2. This CDR3 has 17 residues. CDR1 and CDR2 from the germline V gene are LGHDT and YNNKEL (reference sequence). This CDR3 is CASSQDLTSGDTDTQYF. CDR3 nucleotides: TGTGCCAGCAGTCAAGATTTAACTAGCGGGGACACAGATACGCAGTATTTT.

This clonotype was seen a few times. The chain joins TRBV20-1 to TRBJ2-5, with TRBD2 matching 8 bases. The CDR3 is 15 amino acids. Germline lookup yields CDR1 DFQATT and CDR2 SNEGSKA (reference sequence). Trimming removed 1 base from V and 6 bases from J; junction bases left unmatched: 10. CDR3 nucleotides: TGCAGTGCTAGAGGACCAGCGGGGGTCGAAAAGACCCAGTACTTC. As protein: CSARGPAGVEKTQYF.

The chain has TRBV4-3 and TRBJ1-2, with D uncertain. Germline V gene lookup returns CDR1 LGHNA and CDR2 YSLEER. Between the trimmed V and J ends, which lost 0 bases and 3 bases, there was a span of 20 bases. This CDR3 comprises 18 residues. CDR3 coding DNA: TGCGCCAGCAGCCAAGATGTGGCCCCTACTTGGGTGGACTATGGCTACACCTTC. It is translated as CASSQDVAPTWVDYGYTF.

V and J are TRBV29-1 and TRBJ2-1, with a weak D call TRBD2 (5 bases). Trimming removed 7 bases at V and 2 bases at J, with 9 bases between. This CDR3 comprises 12 residues. Per germline, CDR1 SQVTM and CDR2 ANQGSEA. CDR3 nucleotides: TGCAGCGCGACTATTACCTACAATGAGCAGTTCTTC. This encodes CSATITYNEQFF.

This clonotype was detected only a few times. This chain links TRBV12-3 or TRBV12-4 with TRBJ2-5, with 8 bases matching TRBD1. This CDR3 region has 15 residues. V lost 6 bases, J lost 5 bases, and 11 bases stayed unmatched. The CDR3 nucleotides are TGTGCCAGCAGCAGAACAGGGGGTTTGCGGGAGACCCAGTACTTC. Translating gives CASSRTGGLRETQYF.

This clonotype showed up just once. This sequence joins TRBV5-6 and TRBJ1-2, with 11 bases identical to TRBD1. Germline-derived CDR1 and CDR2 are SGHDT and YYEEEE. The ends lost 2 bases at V and 4 bases at J; junction bases unmatched: 7. There are 16 residues in the CDR3. CDR3 protein: CASSFGQGAAIYGYTF. The CDR3 DNA reads TGTGCCAGCAGCTTCGGACAGGGGGCTGCCATCTATGGCTACACCTTC. The whole variable domain, filled in from reference TRBV5-6 and TRBJ1-2, reads DAGVTQSPTHLIKTRGQQVTLRCSPKSGHDTVSWYQQALGQGPQFIFQYYEEEERQRGNFPDRFSGHQFPNYSSELNVNALLLGDSALYLCASSFGQGAAIYGYTFGSGTRLTVV.

This clonotype was counted between two and nine times. The chain links TRBV20-1 to TRBJ1-2; TRBD1 matches at 7 bases. CDR1 and CDR2 from the germline V gene are DFQATT and SNEGSKA (reference sequence). Trimming cost V 4 bases and J 4 bases; bases outside gene matches: 9. The CDR3 sequence is 14 residues long. The CDR3, as DNA: TGCAGTGCTAAAAAGACAGGGAGTGTCTATGGCTACACCTTC. This translates into CSAKKTGSVYGYTF.